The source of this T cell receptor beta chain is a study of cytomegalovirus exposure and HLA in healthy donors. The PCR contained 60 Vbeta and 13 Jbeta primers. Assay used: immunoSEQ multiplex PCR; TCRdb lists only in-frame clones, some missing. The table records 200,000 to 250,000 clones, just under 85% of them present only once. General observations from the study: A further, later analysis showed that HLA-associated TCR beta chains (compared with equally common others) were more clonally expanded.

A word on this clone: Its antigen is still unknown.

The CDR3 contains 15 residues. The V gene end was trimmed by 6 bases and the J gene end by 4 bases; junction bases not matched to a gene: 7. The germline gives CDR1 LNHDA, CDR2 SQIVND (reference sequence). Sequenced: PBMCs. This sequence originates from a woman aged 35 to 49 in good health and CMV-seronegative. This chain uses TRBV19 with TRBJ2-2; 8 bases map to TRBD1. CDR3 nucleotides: TGTGCCAGTAGCCCGACAGGGGCGGGCACCGGGGAGCTGTTTTTT. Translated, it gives CASSPTGAGTGELFF. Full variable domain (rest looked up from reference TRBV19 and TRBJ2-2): DGGITQSPKYLFRKEGQNVTLSCEQNLNHDAMYWYRQDPGQGLRLIYYSQIVNDFQKGDIAEGYSVSREKKESFPLTVTSAQKNPTAFYLCASSPTGAGTGELFFGEGSRLTVL.